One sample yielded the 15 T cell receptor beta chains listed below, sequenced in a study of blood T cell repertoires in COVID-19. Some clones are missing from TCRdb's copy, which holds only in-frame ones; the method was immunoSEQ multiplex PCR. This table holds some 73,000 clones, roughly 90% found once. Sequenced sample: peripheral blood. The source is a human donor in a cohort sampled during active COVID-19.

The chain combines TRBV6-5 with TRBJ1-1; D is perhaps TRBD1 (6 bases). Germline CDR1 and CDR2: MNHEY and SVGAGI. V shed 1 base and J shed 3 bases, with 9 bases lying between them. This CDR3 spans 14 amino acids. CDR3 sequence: CASSYLGGDTEAFF. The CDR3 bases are TGTGCCAGCAGTTACTTAGGGGGGGACACTGAAGCTTTCTTT.

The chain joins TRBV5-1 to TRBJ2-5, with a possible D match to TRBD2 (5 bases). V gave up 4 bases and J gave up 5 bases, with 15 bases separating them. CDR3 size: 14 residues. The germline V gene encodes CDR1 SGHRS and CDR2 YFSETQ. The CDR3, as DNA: TGCGCCAGCAGCCTCCTGGCGGGTGAGGAGACCCAGTACTTC. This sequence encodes CASSLLAGEETQYF.

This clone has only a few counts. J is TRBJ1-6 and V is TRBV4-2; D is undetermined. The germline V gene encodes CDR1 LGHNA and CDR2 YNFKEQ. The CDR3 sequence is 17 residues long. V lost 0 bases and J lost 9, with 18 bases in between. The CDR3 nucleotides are TGTGCCAGCAGCCAAGAAGAGGCCAGCGGGTATCGTTCACCCCTCCACTTT. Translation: CASSQEEASGYRSPLHF.

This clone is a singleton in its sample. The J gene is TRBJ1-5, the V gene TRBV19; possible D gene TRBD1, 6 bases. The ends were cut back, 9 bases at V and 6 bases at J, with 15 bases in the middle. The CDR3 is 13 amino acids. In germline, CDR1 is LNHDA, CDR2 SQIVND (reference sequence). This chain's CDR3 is CASSYRDGQPQHF. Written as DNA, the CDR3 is TGTGCCAGCTCGTACAGGGACGGTCAGCCCCAGCATTTT.

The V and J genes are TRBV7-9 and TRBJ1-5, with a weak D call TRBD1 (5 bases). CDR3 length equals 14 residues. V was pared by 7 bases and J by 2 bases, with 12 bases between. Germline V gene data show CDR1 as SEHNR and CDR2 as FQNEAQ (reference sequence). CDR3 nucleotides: TGTGCCAGCAATCAGGGCACTGGCAATCAGCCCCAGCATTTT. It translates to CASNQGTGNQPQHF.

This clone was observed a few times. CDR3 sequence: CATSDQGNQPQHF. The CDR3 DNA is TGTGCCACCTCGGACCAGGGAAATCAGCCCCAGCATTTT. The chain uses TRBV19 and TRBJ1-5; D might be TRBD1 (5 bases). In germline, CDR1 is LNHDA, CDR2 SQIVND (reference sequence). This CDR3 has 13 amino acids. V was pared by 10 bases and J by 4 bases, with 14 bases between.

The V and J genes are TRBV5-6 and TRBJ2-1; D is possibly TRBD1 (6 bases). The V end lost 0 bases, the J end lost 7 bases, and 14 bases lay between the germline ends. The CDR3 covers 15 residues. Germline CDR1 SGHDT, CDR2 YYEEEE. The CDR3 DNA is TGTGCCAGCAGCTTGGAAGGGACACCCTCGAATGAGCAGTTCTTC. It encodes CASSLEGTPSNEQFF.

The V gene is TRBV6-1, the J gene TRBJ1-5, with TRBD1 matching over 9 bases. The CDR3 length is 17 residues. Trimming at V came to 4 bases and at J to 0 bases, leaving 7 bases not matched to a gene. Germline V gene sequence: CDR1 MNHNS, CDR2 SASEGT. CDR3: CASSAGTGWYSNQPQHF. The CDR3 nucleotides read TGTGCCAGCAGTGCCGGGACAGGGTGGTATAGCAATCAGCCCCAGCATTTT.

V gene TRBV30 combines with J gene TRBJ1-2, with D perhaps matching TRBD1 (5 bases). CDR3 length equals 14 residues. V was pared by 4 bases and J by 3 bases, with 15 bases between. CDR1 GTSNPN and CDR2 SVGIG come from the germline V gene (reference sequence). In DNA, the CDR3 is TGTGCCTGGACCCCCGCCGGGGGTTACTATGGCTACACCTTC. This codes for CAWTPAGGYYGYTF.

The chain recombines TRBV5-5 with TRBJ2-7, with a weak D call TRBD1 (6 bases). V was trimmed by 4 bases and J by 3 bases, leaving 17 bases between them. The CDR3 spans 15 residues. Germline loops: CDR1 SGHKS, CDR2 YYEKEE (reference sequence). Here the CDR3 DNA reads TGTGCCAGCAGCCCGGACAGCGGCCTGTACTACGAGCAGTACTTC. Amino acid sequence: CASSPDSGLYYEQYF.

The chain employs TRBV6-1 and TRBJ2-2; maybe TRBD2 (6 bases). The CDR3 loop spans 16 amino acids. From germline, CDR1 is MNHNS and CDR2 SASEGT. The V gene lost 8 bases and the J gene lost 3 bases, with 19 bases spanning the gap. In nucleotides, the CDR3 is TGTGCCAGCGGTGGGAGGCCCTCGGGGGACACCGGGGAGCTGTTTTTT. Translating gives CASGGRPSGDTGELFF.

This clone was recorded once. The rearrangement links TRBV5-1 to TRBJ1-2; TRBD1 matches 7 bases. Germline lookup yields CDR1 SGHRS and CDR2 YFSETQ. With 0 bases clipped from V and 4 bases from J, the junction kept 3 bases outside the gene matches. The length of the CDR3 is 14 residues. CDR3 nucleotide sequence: TGCGCCAGCAGCTTGGAAGCAGGGGGCTATGGCTACACCTTC. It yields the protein CASSLEAGGYGYTF.

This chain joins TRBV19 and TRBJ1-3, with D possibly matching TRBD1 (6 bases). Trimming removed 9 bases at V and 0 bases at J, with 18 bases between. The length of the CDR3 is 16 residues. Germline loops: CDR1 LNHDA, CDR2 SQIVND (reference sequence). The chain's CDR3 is CASTDSQIYSGNTIYF. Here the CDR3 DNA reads TGTGCCAGCACGGACAGCCAAATTTACTCTGGAAACACCATATATTTT.

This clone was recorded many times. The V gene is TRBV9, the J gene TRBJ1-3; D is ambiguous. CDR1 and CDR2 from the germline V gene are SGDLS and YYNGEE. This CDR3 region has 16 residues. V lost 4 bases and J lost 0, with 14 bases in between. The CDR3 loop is CASSRDPRDSGNTIYF. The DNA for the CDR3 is TGTGCCAGCAGCCGAGACCCTCGGGACTCTGGAAACACCATATATTTT. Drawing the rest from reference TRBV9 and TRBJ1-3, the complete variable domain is DSGVTQTPKHLITATGQRVTLRCSPRSGDLSVYWYQQSLDQGLQFLIQYYNGEERAKGNILERFSAQQFPDLHSELNLSSLELGDSALYFCASSRDPRDSGNTIYFGEGSWLTVV.

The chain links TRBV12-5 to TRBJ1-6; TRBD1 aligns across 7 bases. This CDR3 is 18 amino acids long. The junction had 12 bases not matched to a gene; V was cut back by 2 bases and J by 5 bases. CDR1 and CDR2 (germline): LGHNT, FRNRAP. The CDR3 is CASGLLQETTGDNSPLHF. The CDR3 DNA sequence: TGTGCTAGTGGTTTGCTACAAGAAACAACAGGGGATAATTCACCCCTCCACTTT.